Listed below are T cell receptor beta chains from one sample, sequenced in a study of pediatric ulcerative colitis. Profiled with immunoSEQ multiplex PCR; TCRdb holds only in-frame clones, not every one. The sample lists 55,000 to 75,000 clones, roughly nine tenths occurring once. The sequenced sample consisted of blood. The origin of the receptors is a boy younger than 18 with severe ulcerative colitis. Each CDR3 is given with its conserved first and last residue. The D gene is left open where the match is weak. Clone size is shown for a subset of rows, as once, few, many or a class of expanded clone.

V gene	D gene	clone size	J gene	CDR3 protein	CDR3 DNA
TRBV4-1	TRBD1	NA	TRBJ2-3	CGEAGQQGGTDTQYF	TGCGGCGAGGCGGGACAACAGGGGGGCACAGATACGCAGTATTTT
TRBV11-2	NA	NA	TRBJ2-1	CASTLTREFGYNEQFF	TGTGCCAGCACCCTGACCCGGGAGTTTGGCTACAATGAGCAGTTCTTC
TRBV7-6	NA	NA	TRBJ2-3	CASSLTLANTQYF	TGTGCCAGCAGCTTAACCCTGGCAAATACGCAGTATTTT
TRBV5-1	NA	few	TRBJ2-5	CASSSQETQYF	TGCGCCAGCAGCTCACAAGAGACCCAGTACTTC
TRBV29-1	TRBD2	NA	TRBJ2-1	CSVLNFGLAGLSSYNEQFF	TGCAGCGTGCTAAACTTCGGCCTAGCGGGCTTGAGCTCCTACAATGAGCAGTTCTTC
TRBV4-2	NA	NA	TRBJ1-1	CASSQGGNTEAFF	TGTGCCAGCAGCCAGGGGGGGAACACTGAAGCTTTCTTT
TRBV4-1	NA	few	TRBJ1-1	CASSQGLGGRGNTEAFF	TGCGCCAGCAGCCAAGGCCTCGGGGGGCGAGGGAACACTGAAGCTTTCTTT
TRBV27	NA	NA	TRBJ2-3	CASSFSLEGGYTDTQYF	TGTGCCAGCAGTTTCTCCCTGGAGGGAGGCTACACAGATACGCAGTATTTT
TRBV6-5	TRBD2	NA	TRBJ2-3	CASSYGLAGNGDTQYF	TGTGCCAGCAGTTACGGACTAGCGGGAAATGGAGATACGCAGTATTTT
TRBV9	NA	NA	TRBJ1-1	CASSTGLNTEAFF	TGTGCCAGCAGCACAGGGTTGAACACTGAAGCTTTCTTT
TRBV6-5	NA	NA	TRBJ1-2	CASSYSPREANYGYTF	TGTGCCAGCAGTTACTCGCCGAGGGAGGCCAACTATGGCTACACCTTC
TRBV4-1	TRBD2	NA	TRBJ2-3	CASSQTGLAGGIGTDTQYF	TGCGCCAGCAGCCAAACGGGACTAGCGGGAGGTATTGGTACAGATACGCAGTATTTT
TRBV4-1	TRBD1	once	TRBJ2-5	CASSQLQGETQYF	TGCGCCAGCAGCCAACTACAGGGGGAGACCCAGTACTTC
TRBV5-6	NA	once	TRBJ2-5	CASSLLAWYQETQYF	TGTGCCAGCAGCTTGCTAGCATGGTACCAAGAGACCCAGTACTTC
TRBV20-1	NA	NA	TRBJ2-3	CSARGDTQYF	TGCAGTGCTAGAGGAGATACGCAGTATTTT
TRBV10-2	NA	NA	TRBJ1-5	CASSESLAGEQPQHF	TGCGCCAGCAGTGAGTCGTTGGCAGGGGAGCAGCCCCAGCATTTT
TRBV25-1	NA	NA	TRBJ2-2	CASSTERGELFF	TGTGCCAGCTCGACAGAACGCGGGGAGCTGTTTTTT
TRBV29-1	TRBD1	once	TRBJ2-3	CSVEDFKDRITDTQYF	TGCAGCGTTGAAGATTTTAAGGACAGGATCACAGATACGCAGTATTTT
TRBV7-9	NA	NA	TRBJ1-4	CASSHSNMGKLFF	TGTGCCAGCAGCCACTCGAATATGGGGAAACTGTTTTTT
TRBV7-9	NA	NA	TRBJ2-7	CASSLASGHYEQYF	TGTGCCAGCAGCTTAGCTAGCGGCCATTACGAGCAGTACTTC
TRBV5-1	NA	NA	TRBJ2-7	CASSLFRGANEQYF	TGCGCCAGCAGCTTGTTCCGGGGGGCCAACGAGCAGTACTTC
TRBV30	NA	NA	TRBJ2-7	CAWSHANEQYF	TGTGCCTGGAGCCACGCCAACGAGCAGTACTTC
TRBV18	TRBD2	NA	TRBJ2-3	CASSPGLAGEDVDTDTQYF	TGTGCCAGCTCACCGGGACTAGCGGGAGAAGATGTGGACACAGATACGCAGTATTTT
TRBV19	NA	NA	TRBJ1-2	CASSINMAGSDYGYTF	TGTGCCAGTAGTATAAATATGGCAGGGTCGGACTATGGCTACACCTTC
TRBV10-3	TRBD2	NA	TRBJ2-7	CAIKAGVEYEQYF	TGTGCCATCAAGGCGGGAGTGGAATACGAGCAGTACTTC
TRBV4-1	TRBD2	NA	TRBJ2-1	CASSSPGGSSYNEQFF	TGCGCCAGCAGCTCCCCCGGCGGGAGCTCCTACAATGAGCAGTTCTTC
TRBV2	TRBD2	NA	TRBJ2-2	CASRAGTMLGELFF	TGTGCCAGCAGGGCCGGGACTATGCTGGGGGAGCTGTTTTTT
TRBV7-2	TRBD2	NA	TRBJ2-5	CASSTGLAGGQETQYF	TGTGCCAGCAGCACGGGACTAGCGGGGGGCCAAGAGACCCAGTACTTC
TRBV19	TRBD1	NA	TRBJ1-1	CASSKLYTGTGPNTEAFF	TGTGCCAGTAGTAAGTTATACACCGGGACAGGGCCGAACACTGAAGCTTTCTTT
TRBV7-6	TRBD2	NA	TRBJ2-2	CASSSVGASGSSTGELFF	TGTGCCAGCAGCTCGGTAGGGGCTAGCGGGAGTTCCACCGGGGAGCTGTTTTTT
TRBV4-2	NA	NA	TRBJ2-1	CASSQDSIRALAANEQFF	TGTGCCAGCAGCCAAGACTCTATTCGGGCACTAGCTGCGAATGAGCAGTTCTTC
TRBV7-2	NA	NA	TRBJ2-5	CASSLAQQETQYF	TGTGCCAGCAGCTTAGCCCAACAAGAGACCCAGTACTTC
TRBV6-1	NA	once	TRBJ2-6	CASMSFSGANVLTF	TGTGCCAGCATGTCCTTCTCTGGGGCCAACGTCCTGACTTTC
TRBV30	TRBD2	NA	TRBJ2-1	CAWSWTSGAYNEQFF	TGTGCCTGGAGTTGGACTAGCGGGGCCTACAATGAGCAGTTCTTC
TRBV5-4	NA	NA	TRBJ1-3	CASSFDSVGSGNTIYF	TGTGCCAGCAGCTTTGACTCAGTGGGGAGTGGAAACACCATATATTTT
TRBV4-3	TRBD2	NA	TRBJ2-5	CASSQARTPGLGAKETQYF	TGCGCCAGCAGCCAGGCGAGGACCCCGGGACTAGGAGCGAAAGAGACCCAGTACTTC
TRBV11-2	NA	NA	TRBJ1-2	CASSLGVQYGYTF	TGTGCCAGCAGCTTAGGGGTACAGTATGGCTACACCTTC
TRBV4-1	TRBD2	NA	TRBJ2-1	CASSFPSLADSYNEQFF	TGCGCCAGCAGCTTCCCCTCTCTAGCGGACTCCTACAATGAGCAGTTCTTC
TRBV6-5	NA	once	TRBJ2-2	CASSDLEVGELFF	TGTGCCAGCAGCGACCTAGAAGTCGGGGAGCTGTTTTTT
TRBV7-8	NA	NA	TRBJ1-1	CASSLGENTEAFF	TGTGCCAGCAGCCTTGGCGAGAACACTGAAGCTTTCTTT
TRBV9	TRBD2	NA	TRBJ2-1	CASSVQIAGGDEQFF	TGTGCCAGCAGCGTCCAAATAGCGGGAGGGGATGAGCAGTTCTTC
TRBV6-1	NA	NA	TRBJ2-7	CASISDSVSSYEQYF	TGTGCCAGCATCTCAGACAGTGTAAGCTCCTACGAGCAGTACTTC
TRBV27	TRBD2	NA	TRBJ2-7	CASGGSSGRTYEQYF	TGTGCCAGCGGGGGAAGCAGCGGGAGGACCTACGAGCAGTACTTC
TRBV2	NA	NA	TRBJ2-7	CASRALSYEQYF	TGTGCCAGCAGGGCCCTCTCCTACGAGCAGTACTTC
TRBV7-9	NA	NA	TRBJ2-3	CASSLFDGTSTDTQYF	TGTGCCAGCAGCTTATTCGACGGGACTAGCACAGATACGCAGTATTTT
TRBV11-2	TRBD1	NA	TRBJ2-1	CASTGPGQVDNEQFF	TGTGCCAGCACCGGCCCGGGACAGGTTGATAATGAGCAGTTCTTC
TRBV7-9	TRBD2	NA	TRBJ2-3	CASSLETSGTQYF	TGTGCCAGCAGCTTAGAGACTAGCGGGACGCAGTATTTT
TRBV2	NA	NA	TRBJ1-1	CASSERIRGQAFF	TGTGCCAGCAGTGAACGAATCCGGGGCCAAGCTTTCTTT
TRBV7-9	NA	NA	TRBJ2-1	CASSLEIREQFF	TGTGCCAGCAGCTTGGAAATTCGGGAGCAGTTCTTC
TRBV19	TRBD2	NA	TRBJ2-1	CASSSTASGYNEQFF	TGTGCCAGTAGTTCAACGGCTAGCGGCTACAATGAGCAGTTCTTC
TRBV4-3	NA	NA	TRBJ2-1	CASSPTHSNEQFF	TGCGCCAGCAGCCCGACTCATTCCAATGAGCAGTTCTTC